The 15 T cell receptor beta chains presented below share a single source sample, sequenced in a study of T cells in Graves' hyperthyroidism and ophthalmopathy. Regions amplified from RNA transcripts were the TCR beta CDR3 regions. Carried out on the TCR CDR3, a first-round RT-PCR used the HTBI primer set. TCRdb redid the calling of the multiplex PCR reads with MiXCR, one entry per CDR3 protein. This sample yields roughly 300,000 distinct CDR3 sequences, of which 18% are seen a single time; about 49% belongs to the top ten. The sample comprised blood. These receptors were collected from a woman in her forties or fifties with Graves' hyperthyroidism.

The chain recombines TRBV29-1 with TRBJ2-1, with TRBD2 matching over 10 bases. Germline CDR1 and CDR2: SQVTM and ANQGSEA. V shed 4 bases and J 7 bases; nucleotides not matched to a gene: 10. CDR3 length: 15 residues. In DNA, the CDR3 is TGCAGCGTTGGTCCCAGCGGGAGGGGGTTGAATGAGCAGTTCTTC. As protein: CSVGPSGRGLNEQFF.

This clonotype was detected only once. The V call is TRBV5-1, the J call TRBJ2-3; D call uncertain. The V gene lost 0 bases and the J gene lost 2 bases, with 10 bases spanning the gap. The CDR3 totals 15 residues. Germline lookup yields CDR1 SGHRS and CDR2 YFSETQ. DNA for the CDR3: TGCGCCAGCAGCTTGGAACAGCCAACCACAGATACGCAGTATTTT. Protein: CASSLEQPTTDTQYF.

At least ten counts were recorded for this clonotype. This rearrangement joins TRBV24-1 to TRBJ2-2, with TRBD2 matching 10 bases. This CDR3 is 17 amino acids long. The V and J ends lost 4 bases and 2 bases, in that order; junction bases with no gene match: 6. Germline V gene data show CDR1 as KGHDR and CDR2 as SFDVKD. As DNA, the CDR3 is TGTGCCACCAGTGACCCCTGGACTAGCGGTAACACCGGGGAGCTGTTTTTT. Its protein product is CATSDPWTSGNTGELFF.

The V call is TRBV15, the J call TRBJ2-3; 7 positions agree with TRBD2. The V and J ends lost 2 bases and 4 bases, in that order; junction bases with no gene match: 6. The CDR3 extends over 15 amino acids. In germline, CDR1 is LNHNV, CDR2 YYDKDF (reference sequence). CDR3: CATSRPLGGADTQYF. In nucleotides, the CDR3 is TGTGCCACCAGCAGACCCCTTGGGGGGGCAGATACGCAGTATTTT. Supplemented by reference TRBV15 and TRBJ2-3, the full variable domain reads DAMVIQNPRYQVTQFGKPVTLSCSQTLNHNVMYWYQQKSSQAPKLLFHYYDKDFNNEADTPDNFQSRRPNTSFCFLDIRSPGLGDTAMYLCATSRPLGGADTQYFGPGTRLTVL.

This clonotype has ten or more counts. V is TRBV6-1 and J is TRBJ2-1; 12 bases are a match to TRBD1. Germline V gene sequence: CDR1 MNHNS, CDR2 SASEGT. V shed 5 bases, J shed 4 bases, and the junction held 6 bases outside the gene matches. CDR3 size: 16 residues. DNA for the CDR3: TGTGCCAGCAGTCACCGGGACAGGGGGCTATACAATGAGCAGTTCTTC. It is translated as CASSHRDRGLYNEQFF.

The rearrangement links TRBV2 to TRBJ2-3; TRBD1 aligns across 9 bases. Germline V gives CDR1 SNHLY, CDR2 FYNNEI. The CDR3 loop spans 12 amino acids. Trimming at V came to 7 bases and at J to 6 bases, leaving 2 bases not matched to a gene. DNA of the CDR3: TGTGCCAGCAAAGACAGGGGGGATACGCAGTATTTT. Amino acid sequence: CASKDRGDTQYF.

As regards this clonotype: A much larger clone lies one base from this, so it may be a read error. The chain recombines TRBV9 with TRBJ2-7, with a tentative D call TRBD1 (5 bases). CDR3 size: 13 residues. Trimming took 4 bases from V and 6 from J, leaving 14 bases between them. The germline CDR1 and CDR2 sequences are SGDLS and YYNGEE. This CDR3 reads CASSRGFQGEQYF. The DNA for the CDR3 is TGTGCCAGCAGCCGAGGATTCCAGGGCGAGCAGTACTTC.

In this sample, this clonotype turned up a few times. The CDR3 sequence: CASSYSSGRAGETQYF. CDR3 nucleotides: TGTGCCAGCAGTTACTCTAGCGGGAGGGCCGGAGAGACCCAGTACTTC. V gene TRBV6-2 or TRBV6-3 combines with J gene TRBJ2-5, with 11 bases identical to TRBD2. J was trimmed by 4 bases and V by 0 bases; bases with no gene match: 4. In germline, CDR1 is MNHEY, CDR2 SVGEGT. The CDR3 has 16 amino acids.

As for this clonotype: A junction end diverges from the germline sequence, so it may reflect a read error. This rearrangement joins TRBV7-9 to TRBJ2-5; D ambiguous. The CDR3 is made up of 13 amino acids. Germline V gene data show CDR1 as SEHNR and CDR2 as FQNEAQ (reference sequence). CDR3: CANSLEAQETQYF. CDR3 DNA: TGTGCCAACAGCCTAGAGGCTCAAGAGACCCAGTACTTC.

CDR3 loop: CSASIGGRDNEQFF. Written as DNA, the CDR3 is TGCAGTGCTTCAATCGGGGGCCGGGACAATGAGCAGTTCTTC. This chain uses TRBV20-1 with TRBJ2-1; the D call may be TRBD1 or TRBD2 (6 bases each). There are 14 residues in the CDR3. CDR1 DFQATT and CDR2 SNEGSKA come from the germline V gene (reference sequence). Trimming removed 5 bases from V and 5 bases from J, with 16 bases in between.

This clonotype was detected a few times. V usage is TRBV19 and J usage is TRBJ1-5; tentatively, D is TRBD1 (6 bases). The CDR3 consists of 13 residues. V lost 5 bases and J 6 bases, leaving 11 bases between the germline ends. Germline CDR1 LNHDA, CDR2 SQIVND (reference sequence). CDR3 protein: CASSWGLSQPQHF. In nucleotides, the CDR3 is TGTGCCAGTAGTTGGGGGCTCAGTCAGCCCCAGCATTTT. Combining the CDR3 with reference TRBV19 and TRBJ1-5 gives the whole variable domain DGGITQSPKYLFRKEGQNVTLSCEQNLNHDAMYWYRQDPGQGLRLIYYSQIVNDFQKGDIAEGYSVSREKKESFPLTVTSAQKNPTAFYLCASSWGLSQPQHFGDGTRLSIL.

This chain connects TRBV7-6 to TRBJ2-2; D gene uncertain. The CDR3 runs 14 residues. The germline CDR1 and CDR2 sequences are SGHVS and FNYEAQ. Trimming took 4 bases from V and 1 from J, leaving 7 bases between them. CDR3 DNA sequence: TGTGCCAGCAGCTCTAGTTTGAACACCGGGGAGCTGTTTTTT. It translates to CASSSSLNTGELFF. The variable domain in full, completed from reference TRBV7-6 and TRBJ2-2, reads GAGVSQSPRYKVTKRGQDVALRCDPISGHVSLYWYRQALGQGPEFLTYFNYEAQQDKSGLPNDRFSAERPEGSISTLTIQRTEQRDSAMYRCASSSSLNTGELFFGEGSRLTVL.

This clonotype appeared many times. The chain couples TRBV2 to TRBJ2-3; 11 bases agree with TRBD2. Germline V gives CDR1 SNHLY, CDR2 FYNNEI. This CDR3 comprises 17 residues. V shed 5 bases and J 1 base; nucleotides not matched to a gene: 8. The CDR3 sequence: CASSSLGLAGRTDTQYF. The CDR3 nucleotides read TGTGCCAGCAGTTCCCTAGGACTAGCGGGCCGCACAGATACGCAGTATTTT.

J is TRBJ1-1 and V is TRBV4-1; a possible D gene is TRBD1 (5 bases). Germline values: CDR1 MGHRA, CDR2 YSYEKL. The CDR3 spans 15 residues. V lost 1 base and J lost 1, with 10 bases in between. The CDR3 DNA reads as TGCGCCAGCAGCCAAGTAGGCGGGACGAACACTGAAGCTTTCTTT. This gives the protein CASSQVGGTNTEAFF.

V gene TRBV11-3 combines with J gene TRBJ2-2; D may correspond to TRBD1 or TRBD2 (6 bases each). CDR1 is SGHNT and CDR2 is YENEEA in the germline V gene. The CDR3 length is 16 residues. The V and J ends lost 1 base and 4 bases respectively, with 13 bases between them. CDR3 nucleotide sequence: TGTGCCAGCAGCTTAGGATCCGGGGGCCTCACCGGGGAGCTGTTTTTT. Translating it yields CASSLGSGGLTGELFF.